These T cell receptor beta chains were read from a single sample in a study of Ad26.COV2.S vaccination and SARS-CoV-2 variants. The repertoire was sequenced with immunoSEQ multiplex PCR; TCRdb's copy has only in-frame clones and lacks some. The sample has some 390,000 clones; about 88% are singletons. The source material was peripheral blood, sampled in a trial of Ad26.COV2.S vaccine versus placebo. The receptor source for this set is a person aged 18-60 years who received the Ad26.COV2.S COVID-19 vaccine or a placebo. Each CDR3 is given with its conserved first and last residue.

>TRBV20-1|TRBJ2-1
CSAAQLDEQFF
>TRBV7-7|TRBJ2-1
CASSSGQGAIYEQFF
>TRBV21-1|TRBJ1-5
CASSSPLWGNSNQPQHF
>TRBV5-1|TRBJ2-3
CASSLGLAANTDTQYF
>TRBV28|TRBJ2-7
CASSNQGGGYEQYF
>TRBV29-1|TRBJ2-5
CSVDAGQGVTQYF
>TRBV7-6|TRBJ2-7
CASSLVATSPKSSYEQYF
>TRBV28|TRBJ1-2
CASSRPGQGTPKYTF
>TRBV7-6|TRBJ2-7
CASSRTSDLRSYEQYF
>TRBV5-8|TRBJ2-3
CASSVSGRADTQYF
>TRBV30|TRBJ2-2
CAWTGQGTGELFF
>TRBV29-1|TRBJ1-1
CSVDIPGTGMTEAFF
>TRBV5-4|TRBJ1-1
CASSRNMNTEAFF
>TRBV28|TRBJ1-5
CASSKGGTGQPQHF
>TRBV7-2|TRBJ2-2
CASSLGGVTGELFF
>TRBV11-3|TRBJ1-5
CASSLAGMGNQPQHF
>TRBV9|TRBJ2-7
CASSVGGGSPYEQYF
>TRBV15|TRBJ2-3
CATSRAGSTDTQYF
>TRBV5-1|TRBJ2-1
CASSLGGGSSYNEQFF
>TRBV7-9|TRBJ1-1
CASSTRQGWEVAEAFF
>TRBV28|TRBJ2-7
CASTSSGRAVYEQYF
>TRBV6-1|TRBJ1-6
CASSEGVRGVSPLHF
>TRBV6-5|TRBJ2-7
CASSYGLSRYEQYF
>TRBV28|TRBJ2-7
CASNLGVVNEQYF
>TRBV9|TRBJ1-1
CASSPRTGSNTEAFF
>TRBV30|TRBJ1-4
CAGDGVREKLFF
>TRBV12-3/TRBV12-4|TRBJ2-1
CASSLGGRNEQFF
>TRBV6-6|TRBJ2-7
CASRLTSGASSYEQYF
>TRBV30|TRBJ2-3
CAWGTAGTVRTDTQYF
>TRBV27|TRBJ1-1
CASSPRVGTGLIEAFF
>TRBV7-2|TRBJ2-2
CASSLSSGRPFTGELFF
>TRBV30|TRBJ1-2
CAWILRGRGYGYTF
>TRBV6-5|TRBJ2-7
CASANGPSYEQYF
>TRBV3-1/TRBV3-2|TRBJ1-3
CASSQERSRGGTIYF
>TRBV18|TRBJ1-1
CASSALTDTEAFF
>TRBV4-1|TRBJ1-1
CASSQVSSTATLTTEAFF
>TRBV18|TRBJ2-2
CASSQTTSGVNTGELFF
>TRBV5-4|TRBJ1-2
CASSLGSDSTNGYTF
>TRBV6-4|TRBJ1-1
CASSVRVNTEAFF
>TRBV9|TRBJ1-4
CASSVGPGTGTLQEKLFF
>TRBV5-1|TRBJ2-1
CASSLTSRYNEQFF
>TRBV19|TRBJ2-5
CASSMEGGLYQETQYF
>TRBV6-5|TRBJ1-1
CASSFGQAEAFF
>TRBV27|TRBJ2-7
CASSLSQGLNPSEQYF
>TRBV18|TRBJ1-1
CASSPPSGRNTEAFF
>TRBV10-3|TRBJ2-3
CAISESRNTDTQYF
>TRBV3-1/TRBV3-2|TRBJ1-3
CASSLFPGTGGRGGNTIYF
>TRBV5-8|TRBJ2-1
CASSLVGGPNEQFF
>TRBV29-1|TRBJ2-1
CSVGQVDEQFF
>TRBV7-3|TRBJ2-3
CASTRGPADTQYF
>TRBV30|TRBJ1-2
CACRDTFYTF
>TRBV28|TRBJ2-3
CASSSLPRTSSTDTQYF
>TRBV2|TRBJ2-7
CASLTESYEQYF